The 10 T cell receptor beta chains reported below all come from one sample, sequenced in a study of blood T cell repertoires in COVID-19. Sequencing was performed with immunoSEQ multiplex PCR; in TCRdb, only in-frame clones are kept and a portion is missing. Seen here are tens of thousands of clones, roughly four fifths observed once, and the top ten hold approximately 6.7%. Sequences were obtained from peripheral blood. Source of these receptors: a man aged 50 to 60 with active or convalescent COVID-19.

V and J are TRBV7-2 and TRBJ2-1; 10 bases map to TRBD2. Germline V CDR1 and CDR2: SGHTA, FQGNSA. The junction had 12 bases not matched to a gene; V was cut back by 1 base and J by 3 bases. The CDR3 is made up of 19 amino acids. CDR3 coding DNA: TGTGCCAGCAGCTTAGTGGTAGCGGGGGGCCTTCTGGACTACAATGAGCAGTTCTTC. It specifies CASSLVVAGGLLDYNEQFF.

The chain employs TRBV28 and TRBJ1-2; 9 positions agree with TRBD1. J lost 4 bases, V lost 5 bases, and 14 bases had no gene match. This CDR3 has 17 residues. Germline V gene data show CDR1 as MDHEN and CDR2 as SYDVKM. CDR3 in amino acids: CASSPFGDRDNFYGYTF. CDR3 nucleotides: TGTGCCAGCAGTCCCTTTGGGGACAGGGACAATTTCTATGGCTACACCTTC.

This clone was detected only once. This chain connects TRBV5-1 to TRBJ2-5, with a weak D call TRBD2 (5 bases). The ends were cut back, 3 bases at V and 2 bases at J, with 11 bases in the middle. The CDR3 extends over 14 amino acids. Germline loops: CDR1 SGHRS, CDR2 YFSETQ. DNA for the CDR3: TGCGCCAGCAGCTCCCGGACTGGACAAGAGACCCAGTACTTC. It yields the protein CASSSRTGQETQYF.

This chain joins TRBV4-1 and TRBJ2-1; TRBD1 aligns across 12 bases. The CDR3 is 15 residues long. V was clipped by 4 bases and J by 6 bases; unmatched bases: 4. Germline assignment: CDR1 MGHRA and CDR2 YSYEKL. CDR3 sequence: CASSRDRGPPNEQFF. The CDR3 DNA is TGCGCCAGCAGCCGGGACAGGGGGCCCCCCAATGAGCAGTTCTTC.

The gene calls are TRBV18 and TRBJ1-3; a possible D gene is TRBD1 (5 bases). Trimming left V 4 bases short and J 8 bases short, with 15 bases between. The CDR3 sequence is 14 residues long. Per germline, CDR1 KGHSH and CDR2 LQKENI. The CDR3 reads CASSQGSPADTIYF. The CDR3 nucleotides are TGTGCCAGCTCACAGGGGTCTCCGGCGGACACCATATATTTT. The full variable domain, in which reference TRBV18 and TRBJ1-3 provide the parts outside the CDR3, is NAGVMQNPRHLVRRRGQEARLRCSPMKGHSHVYWYRQLPEEGLKFMVYLQKENIIDESGMPKERFSAEFPKEGPSILRIQQVVRGDSAAYFCASSQGSPADTIYFGEGSWLTVV.

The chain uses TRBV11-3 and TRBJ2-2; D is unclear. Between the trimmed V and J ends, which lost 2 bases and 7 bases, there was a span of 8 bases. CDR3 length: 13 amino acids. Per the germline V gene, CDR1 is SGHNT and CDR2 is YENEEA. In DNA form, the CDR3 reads TGTGCCAGCAGCTTATTCGGCGGCGGGGAGCTGTTTTTT. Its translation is CASSLFGGGELFF. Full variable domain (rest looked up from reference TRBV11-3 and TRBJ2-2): EAGVVQSPRYKIIEKKQPVAFWCNPISGHNTLYWYLQNLGQGPELLIRYENEEAVDDSQLPKDRFSAERLKGVDSTLKIQPAELGDSAVYLCASSLFGGGELFFGEGSRLTVL.

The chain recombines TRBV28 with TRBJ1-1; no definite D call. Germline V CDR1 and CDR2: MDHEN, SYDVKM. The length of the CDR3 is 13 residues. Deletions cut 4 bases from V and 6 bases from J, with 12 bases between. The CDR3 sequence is CASSYPAGAEAFF. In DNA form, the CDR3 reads TGTGCCAGCAGTTACCCGGCAGGCGCTGAAGCTTTCTTT. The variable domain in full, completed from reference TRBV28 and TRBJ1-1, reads DVKVTQSSRYLVKRTGEKVFLECVQDMDHENMFWYRQDPGLGLRLIYFSYDVKMKEKGDIPEGYSVSREKKERFSLILESASTNQTSMYLCASSYPAGAEAFFGQGTRLTVV.

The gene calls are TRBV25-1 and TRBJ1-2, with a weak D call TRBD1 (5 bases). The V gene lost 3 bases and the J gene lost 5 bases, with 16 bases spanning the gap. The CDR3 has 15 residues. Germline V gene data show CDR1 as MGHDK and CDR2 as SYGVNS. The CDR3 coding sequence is TGTGCCAGCAGTGAGGACCCCGGGGGGGTTTATGGCTACACCTTC. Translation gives CASSEDPGGVYGYTF.

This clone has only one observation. The CDR3 bases are TGTGCCAGCAGTCTGACAGGGACTGTTAGCTATGGCTACACCTTC. Residues: CASSLTGTVSYGYTF. The rearrangement links TRBV2 to TRBJ1-2, with 7 positions matching TRBD1. Per the germline V gene, CDR1 is SNHLY and CDR2 is FYNNEI. J lost 4 bases, V lost 5 bases, and 10 bases had no gene match. This CDR3 has 15 amino acids.

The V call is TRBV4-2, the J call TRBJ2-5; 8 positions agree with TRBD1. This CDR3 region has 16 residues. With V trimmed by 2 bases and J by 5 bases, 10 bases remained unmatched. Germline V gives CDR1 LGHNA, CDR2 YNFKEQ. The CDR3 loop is CASSQPDSGGRETQYF. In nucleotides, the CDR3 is TGTGCCAGCAGCCAACCTGACTCAGGGGGCCGGGAGACCCAGTACTTC.